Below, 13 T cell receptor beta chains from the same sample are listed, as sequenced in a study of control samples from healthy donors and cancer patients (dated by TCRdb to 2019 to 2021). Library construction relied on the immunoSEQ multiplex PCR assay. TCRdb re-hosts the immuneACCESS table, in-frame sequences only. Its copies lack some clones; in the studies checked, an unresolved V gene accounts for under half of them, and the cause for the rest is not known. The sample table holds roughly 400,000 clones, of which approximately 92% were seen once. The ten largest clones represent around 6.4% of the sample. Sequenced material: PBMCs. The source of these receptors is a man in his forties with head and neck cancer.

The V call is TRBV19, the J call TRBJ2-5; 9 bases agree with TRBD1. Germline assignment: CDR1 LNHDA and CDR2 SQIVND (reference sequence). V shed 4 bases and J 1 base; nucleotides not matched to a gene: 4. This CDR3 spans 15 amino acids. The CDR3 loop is CASSKGQGLQETQYF. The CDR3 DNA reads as TGTGCCAGTAGTAAGGGACAGGGACTCCAAGAGACCCAGTACTTC. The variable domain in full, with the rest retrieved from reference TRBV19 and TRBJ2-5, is DGGITQSPKYLFRKEGQNVTLSCEQNLNHDAMYWYRQDPGQGLRLIYYSQIVNDFQKGDIAEGYSVSREKKESFPLTVTSAQKNPTAFYLCASSKGQGLQETQYFGPGTRLLVL.

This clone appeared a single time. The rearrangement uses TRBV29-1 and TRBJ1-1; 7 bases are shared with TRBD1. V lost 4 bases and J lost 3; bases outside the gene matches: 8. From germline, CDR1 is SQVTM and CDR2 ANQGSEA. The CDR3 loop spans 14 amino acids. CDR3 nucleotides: TGCAGCGTTGGGGGGGACAGCTCGGACACTGAAGCTTTCTTT. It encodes CSVGGDSSDTEAFF.

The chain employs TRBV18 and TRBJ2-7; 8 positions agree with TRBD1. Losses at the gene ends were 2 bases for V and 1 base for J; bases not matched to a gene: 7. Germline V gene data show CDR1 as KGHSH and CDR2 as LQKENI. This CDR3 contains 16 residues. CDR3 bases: TGTGCCAGCTCACCAACCCCGGGACAGGCTTCCTACGAGCAGTACTTC. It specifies CASSPTPGQASYEQYF.

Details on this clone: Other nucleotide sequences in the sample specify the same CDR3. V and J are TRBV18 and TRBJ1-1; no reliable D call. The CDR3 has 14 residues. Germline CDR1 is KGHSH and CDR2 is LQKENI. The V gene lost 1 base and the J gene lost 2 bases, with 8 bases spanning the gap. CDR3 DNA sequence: TGTGCCAGCTCACCACTTACGGGAAACACTGAAGCTTTCTTT. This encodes CASSPLTGNTEAFF.

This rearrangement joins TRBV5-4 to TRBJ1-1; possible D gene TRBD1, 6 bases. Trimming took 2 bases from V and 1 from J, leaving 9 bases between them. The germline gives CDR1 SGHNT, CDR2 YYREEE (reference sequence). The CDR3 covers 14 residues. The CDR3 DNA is TGTGCCAGCAGCTTAACCAGGGGGAACACTGAAGCTTTCTTT. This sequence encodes CASSLTRGNTEAFF.

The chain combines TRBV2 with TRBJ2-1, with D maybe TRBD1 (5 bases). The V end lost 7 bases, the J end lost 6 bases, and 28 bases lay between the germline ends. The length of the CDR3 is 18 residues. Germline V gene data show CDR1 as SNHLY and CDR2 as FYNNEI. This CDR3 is CASTMISLRGFGPNEQFF. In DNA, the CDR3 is TGTGCCAGCACTATGATCTCCCTTAGGGGTTTTGGGCCCAATGAGCAGTTCTTC. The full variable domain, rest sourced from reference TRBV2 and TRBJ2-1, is EPEVTQTPSHQVTQMGQEVILRCVPISNHLYFYWYRQILGQKVEFLVSFYNNEISEKSEIFDDQFSVERPDGSNFTLKIRSTKLEDSAMYFCASTMISLRGFGPNEQFFGPGTRLTVL.

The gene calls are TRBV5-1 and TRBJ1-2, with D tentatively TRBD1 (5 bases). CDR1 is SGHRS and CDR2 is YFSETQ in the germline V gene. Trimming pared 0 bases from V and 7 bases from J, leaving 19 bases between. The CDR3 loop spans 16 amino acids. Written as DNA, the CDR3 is TGCGCCAGCAGCTTGGAGCGGGGCAACGCCATGGGTGGCTACACCTTC. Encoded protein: CASSLERGNAMGGYTF.

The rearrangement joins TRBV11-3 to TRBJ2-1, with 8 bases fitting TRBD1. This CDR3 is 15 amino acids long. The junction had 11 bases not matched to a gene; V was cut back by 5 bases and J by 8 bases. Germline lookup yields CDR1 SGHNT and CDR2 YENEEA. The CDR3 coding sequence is TGTGCCAGCAGCCGAAGCGGACAGGGTGGCGATGAGCAGTTCTTC. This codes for CASSRSGQGGDEQFF.

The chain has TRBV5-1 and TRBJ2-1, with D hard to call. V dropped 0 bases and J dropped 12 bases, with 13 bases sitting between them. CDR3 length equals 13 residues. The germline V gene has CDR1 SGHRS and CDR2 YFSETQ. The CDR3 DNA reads TGCGCCAGCAGCTTGGCCCCTAGGCAGGCGCAGTTCTTC. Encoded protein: CASSLAPRQAQFF. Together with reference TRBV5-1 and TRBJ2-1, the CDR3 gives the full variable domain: KAGVTQTPRYLIKTRGQQVTLSCSPISGHRSVSWYQQTPGQGLQFLFEYFSETQRNKGNFPGRFSGRQFSNSRSEMNVSTLELGDSALYLCASSLAPRQAQFFGPGTRLTVL.

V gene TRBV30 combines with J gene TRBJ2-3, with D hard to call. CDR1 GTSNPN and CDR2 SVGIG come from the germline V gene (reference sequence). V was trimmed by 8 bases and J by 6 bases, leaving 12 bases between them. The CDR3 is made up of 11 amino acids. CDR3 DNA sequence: TGTGCCCGAAGGCTGGGGGATACGCAGTATTTT. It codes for CARRLGDTQYF.

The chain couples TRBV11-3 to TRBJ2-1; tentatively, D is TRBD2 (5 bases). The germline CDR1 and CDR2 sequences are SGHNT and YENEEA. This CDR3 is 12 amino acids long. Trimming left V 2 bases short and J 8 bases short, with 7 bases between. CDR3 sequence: CASSLKEDEQFF. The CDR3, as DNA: TGTGCCAGCAGCTTAAAGGAGGATGAGCAGTTCTTC.

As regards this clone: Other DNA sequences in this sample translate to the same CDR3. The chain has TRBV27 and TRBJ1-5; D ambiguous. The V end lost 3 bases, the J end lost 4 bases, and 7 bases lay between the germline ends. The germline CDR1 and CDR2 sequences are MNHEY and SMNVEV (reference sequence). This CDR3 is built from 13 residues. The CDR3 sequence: CASSFGGNQPQHF. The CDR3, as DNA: TGTGCCAGCAGTTTTGGTGGGAATCAGCCCCAGCATTTT.

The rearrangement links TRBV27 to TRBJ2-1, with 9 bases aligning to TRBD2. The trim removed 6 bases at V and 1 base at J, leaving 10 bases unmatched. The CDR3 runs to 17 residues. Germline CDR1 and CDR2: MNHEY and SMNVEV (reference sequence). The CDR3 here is CASRPSLAGESYNEQFF. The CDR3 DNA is TGTGCCAGCAGACCCTCCTTAGCGGGAGAGTCCTACAATGAGCAGTTCTTC.